One sample yielded the 32 T cell receptor beta chains listed below, sequenced in a study of long-term antiretroviral therapy in people with HIV. The run of the v3.0 immunoSEQ assay was at survey level. The assay was immunoSEQ multiplex PCR, and TCRdb's table has in-frame clones only and misses some. The table records about 29,000 clones, roughly 96% of them present only once. The material sequenced was unsorted PBMCs, taken 5.3 years after starting antiretroviral therapy. These receptors were obtained from a man aged 25-40 years with HIV.

The chain uses TRBV4-3 and TRBJ2-7; D may be TRBD1 (5 bases). Germline V gene data show CDR1 as LGHNA and CDR2 as YSLEER. V dropped 0 bases and J dropped 3 bases, with 12 bases sitting between them. The CDR3 runs 15 residues. The CDR3 DNA sequence: TGCGCCAGCAGCCAAGATTGGAGACAGAGCTACGAGCAGTACTTC. Translated, it gives CASSQDWRQSYEQYF.

This clone was observed a single time. J is TRBJ2-3 and V is TRBV10-2, with D tentatively TRBD2 (5 bases). The CDR3 spans 14 residues. The V end lost 3 bases, the J end lost 4 bases, and 11 bases lay between the germline ends. The germline V gene has CDR1 WSHSY and CDR2 SAAADI. The CDR3 loop is CASSDGVSADTQYF. CDR3 DNA: TGCGCCAGCAGTGACGGGGTCTCAGCAGATACGCAGTATTTT.

The V and J genes are TRBV29-1 and TRBJ1-3, with TRBD1 as a possible D gene (5 bases). This CDR3 is built from 14 residues. CDR1 and CDR2 (germline): SQVTM, ANQGSEA. Trimming took off 4 bases at V and 0 bases at J, with 10 bases between the two ends. CDR3 residues: CSVVYGGSGNTIYF. The CDR3 nucleotides read TGCAGCGTTGTCTACGGGGGCTCTGGAAACACCATATATTTT.

The V gene is TRBV7-8, the J gene TRBJ1-4, with no clear D. Deletions cut 4 bases from V and 7 bases from J, with 16 bases between. The germline V gene has CDR1 SGHVS and CDR2 FQNEAQ. The CDR3 runs to 15 residues. The CDR3 coding sequence is TGTGCCAGCAGCTCCAGTTCTGCGTCGAGTGAAAAACTGTTTTTT. Its translation is CASSSSSASSEKLFF.

The chain links TRBV7-2 to TRBJ2-1, with TRBD2 identical over 8 bases. J was trimmed by 4 bases and V by 2 bases; bases with no gene match: 10. Per the germline V gene, CDR1 is SGHTA and CDR2 is FQGNSA. The CDR3 contains 17 residues. As DNA, the CDR3 is TGTGCCAGCAGCTTATGGGTGGTAGCGGGAAAATACAATGAGCAGTTCTTC. It codes for CASSLWVVAGKYNEQFF. Using reference TRBV7-2 and TRBJ2-1 for the parts outside the CDR3, the full variable domain is GAGVSQSPSNKVTEKGKDVELRCDPISGHTALYWYRQSLGQGLEFLIYFQGNSAPDKSGLPSDRFSAERTGGSVSTLTIQRTQQEDSAVYLCASSLWVVAGKYNEQFFGPGTRLTVL.

The rearrangement uses TRBV30 and TRBJ1-1; D unresolved. From germline, CDR1 is GTSNPN and CDR2 SVGIG (reference sequence). V was pared by 5 bases and J by 1 base, with 11 bases between. The CDR3 extends over 13 amino acids. Here the CDR3 reads CAWWPSQNTEAFF. The CDR3 DNA sequence: TGTGCCTGGTGGCCCTCACAGAACACTGAAGCTTTCTTT.

This clone was observed once. The chain has TRBV18 and TRBJ2-1; 11 positions agree with TRBD2. This CDR3 region has 15 residues. Germline assignment: CDR1 KGHSH and CDR2 LQKENI. With V trimmed by 2 bases and J by 8 bases, 5 bases remained unmatched. CDR3 region: CASSPTSGGQHEQFF. CDR3 bases: TGTGCCAGCTCACCAACTAGCGGGGGCCAGCATGAGCAGTTCTTC.

The rearrangement joins TRBV30 to TRBJ1-2; unclear D gene. The CDR3 is 10 amino acids. The germline CDR1 and CDR2 sequences are GTSNPN and SVGIG (reference sequence). With 4 bases removed from V and 3 bases from J, the gap between germline ends came to 3 bases. CDR3 nucleotide sequence: TGTGCCTGGAACGACTATGGCTACACCTTC. It specifies CAWNDYGYTF.

The chain carries TRBV27 and TRBJ1-1; the match to TRBD1 covers 8 bases. V gave up 10 bases and J gave up 1 base; unmatched junction bases: 8. The CDR3 totals 14 residues. CDR1 and CDR2 (germline): MNHEY, SMNVEV (reference sequence). DNA for the CDR3: TGTGCCACGGCGCCGACAGGGGCGAACACTGAAGCTTTCTTT. Translation: CATAPTGANTEAFF.

This chain joins TRBV18 and TRBJ1-1; D possibly corresponds to TRBD1 (5 bases). V was trimmed by 7 bases and J by 2 bases, leaving 11 bases between them. The germline CDR1 and CDR2 sequences are KGHSH and LQKENI. CDR3 length equals 13 residues. Here the CDR3 reads CASWAGSNTEAFF. The DNA for the CDR3 is TGTGCCAGCTGGGCAGGGTCTAACACTGAAGCTTTCTTT.

The chain has TRBV15 and TRBJ2-5, with TRBD1 matching over 7 bases. The CDR3 covers 16 residues. Germline V gives CDR1 LNHNV, CDR2 YYDKDF (reference sequence). Trimming removed 0 bases from V and 3 bases from J; junction bases left unmatched: 7. This CDR3 is CATSRDHNRGKETQYF. DNA of the CDR3: TGTGCCACCAGCAGAGATCACAACAGGGGAAAAGAGACCCAGTACTTC.

The chain recombines TRBV2 with TRBJ2-3; 12 positions agree with TRBD2. Germline CDR1 reads SNHLY; CDR2 reads FYNNEI. The CDR3 runs 18 residues. Unmatched junction bases numbered 13, after V lost 7 bases and J lost 2 bases. CDR3 sequence: CASKLRASGRVNTDTQYF. CDR3 coding DNA: TGTGCCAGCAAACTTCGGGCTAGCGGGAGGGTGAACACAGATACGCAGTATTTT.

The chain is built from TRBV29-1 and TRBJ1-2; TRBD1 aligns across 7 bases. CDR3 length equals 19 residues. Germline CDR1 and CDR2: SQVTM and ANQGSEA. The J segment lost 1 base and the V segment lost 0 bases, leaving 17 bases of the junction unmatched. CDR3 in amino acids: CSVEDRWRDRKVDNYGYTF. CDR3 sequence (DNA): TGCAGCGTTGAAGATCGATGGAGGGACAGAAAAGTTGATAACTATGGCTACACCTTC.

This chain joins TRBV9 and TRBJ2-2; D ambiguous. The V gene lost 2 bases and the J gene lost 5 bases, with 7 bases spanning the gap. The CDR3 runs to 13 residues. Germline V CDR1 and CDR2: SGDLS, YYNGEE. The CDR3 DNA is TGTGCCAGCAGCGTGGGAAGTACCGGGGAGCTGTTTTTT. Its protein product is CASSVGSTGELFF.

CDR3 in amino acids: CASNQGLGANVLTF. CDR3 in DNA: TGTGCCAGCAATCAGGGGCTCGGGGCCAACGTCCTGACTTTC. The genes are TRBV6-5 and TRBJ2-6; D is possibly TRBD1 (6 bases). V shed 7 bases and J shed 4 bases, with 11 bases lying between them. The CDR3 loop spans 14 amino acids. Germline CDR1 MNHEY, CDR2 SVGAGI.

The chain couples TRBV29-1 to TRBJ2-3; either TRBD1 or TRBD2 may fit D (5 bases each). The CDR3 sequence is 14 residues long. Germline V lookup: CDR1 SQVTM, CDR2 ANQGSEA. V lost 5 bases to trimming and J lost 0 bases, with 12 bases between them. CDR3 sequence reads: CSVFGGSSTDTQYF. CDR3 nucleotides: TGCAGCGTTTTTGGGGGTTCTAGCACAGATACGCAGTATTTT.

This sequence joins TRBV30 and TRBJ1-1; the match to TRBD1 covers 7 bases. The CDR3 covers 12 residues. In germline, CDR1 is GTSNPN, CDR2 SVGIG (reference sequence). The V gene end was trimmed by 2 bases and the J gene end by 12 bases; junction bases not matched to a gene: 9. The DNA for the CDR3 is TGTGCCTGGAGTTACGGGCAGGGGGGGTCTTTCTTT. It yields the protein CAWSYGQGGSFF.

The rearrangement links TRBV29-1 to TRBJ2-7; D is unclear. V lost 4 bases and J 0 bases, leaving 10 bases between the germline ends. The CDR3 spans 13 residues. CDR1 and CDR2 from the germline V gene are SQVTM and ANQGSEA. This chain's CDR3 is CSVVGRSSYEQYF. DNA of the CDR3: TGCAGCGTTGTCGGAAGGAGCTCCTACGAGCAGTACTTC.

The chain recombines TRBV9 with TRBJ2-7, with D possibly matching TRBD1 (5 bases). The V end lost 4 bases, the J end lost 2 bases, and 16 bases lay between the germline ends. Germline CDR1 is SGDLS and CDR2 is YYNGEE. The CDR3 has 15 residues. DNA of the CDR3: TGTGCCAGCAGCCCCCTCCTGGACACCACCTACGAGCAGTACTTC. Residues: CASSPLLDTTYEQYF.

This rearrangement joins TRBV29-1 to TRBJ2-7, with D maybe TRBD1 (5 bases). Trimming pared 3 bases from V and 7 bases from J, leaving 13 bases between. The CDR3 is 12 residues long. Germline loops: CDR1 SQVTM, CDR2 ANQGSEA. The DNA for the CDR3 is TGCAGCGTTGATAGTGGGGCTAAGGAGCAGTACTTC. This sequence encodes CSVDSGAKEQYF.

The V gene is TRBV5-1, the J gene TRBJ1-3, with D tentatively TRBD1 (5 bases). Germline CDR1 SGHRS, CDR2 YFSETQ. Trimming removed 1 base from V and 3 bases from J, with 11 bases in between. The length of the CDR3 is 15 residues. This CDR3 reads CASSLMPGSGNTIYF. Here the CDR3 DNA reads TGCGCCAGCAGCTTGATGCCAGGGAGTGGAAACACCATATATTTT.

There are a few counts of this clone. The chain uses TRBV6-6 and TRBJ2-1; D unresolved. V lost 4 bases and J 0 bases, leaving 4 bases between the germline ends. The CDR3 spans 13 residues. Per the germline V gene, CDR1 is MNHNY and CDR2 is SVGAGI (reference sequence). The CDR3 nucleotides read TGTGCCAGCAGTTCAGCCTCCTACAATGAGCAGTTCTTC. Protein sequence: CASSSASYNEQFF.

V is TRBV4-2 and J is TRBJ1-3; D perhaps matches TRBD1 (5 bases). CDR1 LGHNA and CDR2 YNFKEQ come from the germline V gene. The length of the CDR3 is 17 residues. Trimming left V 5 bases short and J 0 bases short, with 17 bases between. The CDR3 nucleotides read TGTGCCAGCAGCGGTTTGGGGCCCACCTCCTCTGGAAACACCATATATTTT. It translates to CASSGLGPTSSGNTIYF.

V and J are TRBV7-9 and TRBJ1-1; D is uncertain. The CDR3 sequence is 13 residues long. The V gene's germline CDR1 is SEHNR and CDR2 FQNEAQ (reference sequence). The ends were cut back, 7 bases at V and 4 bases at J, with 13 bases in the middle. The CDR3 protein is CASTPRMGTEAFF. In DNA form, the CDR3 reads TGTGCCAGCACTCCAAGGATGGGCACTGAAGCTTTCTTT.

This chain links TRBV7-9 with TRBJ1-1; D is ambiguous. The germline gives CDR1 SEHNR, CDR2 FQNEAQ (reference sequence). There are 14 residues in the CDR3. V lost 1 base and J 0 bases, leaving 6 bases between the germline ends. In nucleotides, the CDR3 is TGTGCCAGCAGCTTAGGAGGAGTGAACACTGAAGCTTTCTTT. As protein: CASSLGGVNTEAFF.

The rearrangement joins TRBV28 to TRBJ2-7, with D unclear. The V and J ends lost 3 bases and 6 bases respectively, with 6 bases between them. Germline CDR1 MDHEN, CDR2 SYDVKM. This CDR3 has 11 residues. The CDR3, as DNA: TGTGCCAGCAGTTTCCCCGGCGAGCAGTACTTC. Its translation: CASSFPGEQYF.

This clone was counted once. The chain joins TRBV27 to TRBJ2-7, with 8 bases matching TRBD1. The V gene's germline CDR1 is MNHEY and CDR2 SMNVEV (reference sequence). The CDR3 runs 14 residues. The junction had 10 bases not matched to a gene; V was cut back by 8 bases and J by 4 bases. CDR3 sequence reads: CASAPGQETYEQYF. CDR3 nucleotides: TGTGCCAGCGCCCCGGGACAGGAGACGTACGAGCAGTACTTC.

The rearrangement joins TRBV6-1 to TRBJ2-2, with 12 bases that match TRBD2. CDR1 and CDR2 from the germline V gene are MNHNS and SASEGT. The CDR3 contains 17 residues. Trimming at V came to 1 base and at J to 5 bases, leaving 5 bases not matched to a gene. DNA of the CDR3: TGTGCCAGCAGTGAAGGACTAGCGGGAGTTCGGACCGGGGAGCTGTTTTTT. Translating gives CASSEGLAGVRTGELFF.

The rearrangement links TRBV29-1 to TRBJ2-1; a possible D gene is TRBD2 (6 bases). The CDR3 has 13 amino acids. The V gene lost 5 bases and the J gene lost 10 bases, with 18 bases spanning the gap. Germline V gene data show CDR1 as SQVTM and CDR2 as ANQGSEA. The CDR3 sequence is CSVPPPGADEQFF. CDR3 nucleotides: TGCAGCGTTCCCCCCCCGGGAGCGGACGAGCAGTTCTTC.

This clone has a single count. The chain joins TRBV27 to TRBJ1-1; D possibly corresponds to TRBD1 (5 bases). V was shortened by 0 bases and J by 7 bases, with 12 bases between the two germline ends. Germline V gives CDR1 MNHEY, CDR2 SMNVEV (reference sequence). The CDR3 length is 14 residues. The CDR3 is CASSLSGGPREAFF. CDR3 sequence (DNA): TGTGCCAGCAGTTTATCGGGGGGTCCCCGTGAAGCTTTCTTT.

V usage is TRBV15 and J usage is TRBJ2-1; no firm D call. Deletions cut 6 bases from V and 8 bases from J, with 23 bases between. The CDR3 loop spans 16 amino acids. CDR1 and CDR2 (germline): LNHNV, YYDKDF (reference sequence). Here the CDR3 reads CATSPSQAATLDEQFF. CDR3 coding DNA: TGTGCCACCAGTCCGTCTCAGGCCGCTACCCTGGATGAGCAGTTCTTC.

The chain recombines TRBV7-8 with TRBJ2-7, with D perhaps matching TRBD1 (5 bases). The V gene lost 5 bases and the J gene lost 5 bases, with 22 bases spanning the gap. The CDR3 has 16 residues. Per the germline V gene, CDR1 is SGHVS and CDR2 is FQNEAQ. CDR3 in amino acids: CASSPLPRTDTDEQYF. CDR3 DNA: TGTGCCAGCAGCCCGCTCCCAAGGACGGACACCGACGAGCAGTACTTC.